Listed here are 20 T cell receptor beta chains from one sample, sequenced in a study of T cell changes during pregnancy in multiple sclerosis (dated by TCRdb to the late 2010s). The library relied on the immunoSEQ multiplex PCR assay. The clones in this table, taken by TCRdb from immuneACCESS, are in-frame only. Not every clone is retained; where verified, under half of the shortfall comes from an unresolved V gene, and the cause of the rest is unknown. The sample records around 110,000 clones, about 89% of which are singletons. Approximately 1.5% of the sample is in the top ten clones. The specimen was peripheral blood, collected before pregnancy. The receptors shown here come from a female donor with multiple sclerosis, enrolled in a pregnancy study.

The chain recombines TRBV2 with TRBJ2-7; TRBD1 matches 8 bases. The CDR3 sequence is 19 residues long. V trimming: 6 bases; J trimming: 0 bases; junction bases outside the gene matches: 19. Germline V gene data show CDR1 as SNHLY and CDR2 as FYNNEI. The CDR3 nucleotides read TGTGCCAGCAGGACTCCCCTGGGGGTGGGGACAGGAAGCTCCTACGAGCAGTACTTC. Translated, it gives CASRTPLGVGTGSSYEQYF.

The chain couples TRBV19 to TRBJ2-7; TRBD1 agrees at 12 bases. V trimming: 7 bases; J trimming: 7 bases; junction bases outside the gene matches: 11. This CDR3 is 15 amino acids long. Germline V gene lookup returns CDR1 LNHDA and CDR2 SQIVND (reference sequence). CDR3 in DNA: TGTGCCAGTACCCCGCGGGACAGGGGGCGAGGGGAGCAGTACTTC. This translates into CASTPRDRGRGEQYF.

The sample holds one count of this clone. This sequence joins TRBV19 and TRBJ2-5, with 10 bases lining up with TRBD1. The V segment lost 6 bases and the J segment 5 bases; nucleotides outside the gene matches: 9. This CDR3 region has 15 residues. Germline V lookup: CDR1 LNHDA, CDR2 SQIVND (reference sequence). DNA of the CDR3: TGTGCCAGTAGGCAGGGACAGGGGCGCATTGAGACCCAGTACTTC. It is translated as CASRQGQGRIETQYF.

The chain combines TRBV7-3 with TRBJ2-3; tentatively, D is TRBD1 (5 bases). The CDR3 is made up of 14 amino acids. Germline values: CDR1 SGHTA, CDR2 FQGTGA. V lost 2 bases and J 2 bases, leaving 8 bases between the germline ends. DNA for the CDR3: TGTGCCAGCAGCTTAGACAGAATCACAGATACGCAGTATTTT. Translation: CASSLDRITDTQYF.

This clone was detected only once. J is TRBJ2-3 and V is TRBV15, with 15 bases matching TRBD2. CDR3 length: 20 residues. CDR1 and CDR2 from the germline V gene are LNHNV and YYDKDF (reference sequence). V shed 3 bases, J shed 0 bases, and the junction held 10 bases outside the gene matches. The CDR3 coding sequence is TGTGCCACCAGCAGGCCCACAGGACTAGCGGGGGGGGGAAGCACAGATACGCAGTATTTT. This sequence encodes CATSRPTGLAGGGSTDTQYF.

This chain uses TRBV6-1 with TRBJ2-5; no clear D gene. The CDR3 has 12 amino acids. CDR1 and CDR2 from the germline V gene are MNHNS and SASEGT. Trimming cost V 2 bases and J 2 bases, with 3 bases left between them. The CDR3 bases are TGTGCCAGCAGTGAACAGCAAGAGACCCAGTACTTC. As protein: CASSEQQETQYF.

This chain links TRBV28 with TRBJ2-1, with 13 bases lining up with TRBD2. Germline trimming cut 6 bases from V and 1 base from J; bases unmatched to any gene: 6. This CDR3 is built from 17 residues. Germline CDR1 and CDR2: MDHEN and SYDVKM. CDR3 in DNA: TGTGCCAGCAGAAGGACTAGCGGGAGTAATTCCTACAATGAGCAGTTCTTC. Protein product: CASRRTSGSNSYNEQFF. Using reference TRBV28 and TRBJ2-1 for the parts outside the CDR3, the full variable domain is DVKVTQSSRYLVKRTGEKVFLECVQDMDHENMFWYRQDPGLGLRLIYFSYDVKMKEKGDIPEGYSVSREKKERFSLILESASTNQTSMYLCASRRTSGSNSYNEQFFGPGTRLTVL.

V usage is TRBV28 and J usage is TRBJ2-4, with a tentative D call TRBD1 (6 bases). The CDR3 covers 19 residues. With 3 bases removed from V and 0 bases from J, the gap between germline ends came to 21 bases. Germline assignment: CDR1 MDHEN and CDR2 SYDVKM. The CDR3 reads CASSFLRQGKVGAKNIQYF. Written as DNA, the CDR3 is TGTGCCAGCAGTTTTCTCAGGCAGGGGAAGGTCGGAGCCAAAAACATTCAGTACTTC. Looking up the rest from reference TRBV28 and TRBJ2-4 gives the full variable domain: DVKVTQSSRYLVKRTGEKVFLECVQDMDHENMFWYRQDPGLGLRLIYFSYDVKMKEKGDIPEGYSVSREKKERFSLILESASTNQTSMYLCASSFLRQGKVGAKNIQYFGAGTRLSVL.

In nucleotides, the CDR3 is TGCACCAGCAGCCAAGTTCACAGGACAGAAGCCTACGAGCAGTACTTC. The encoded protein is CTSSQVHRTEAYEQYF. The J gene is TRBJ2-7, the V gene TRBV1; TRBD1 is taken as the D call from the table, unchecked against the DNA. TRBV1 is a documented pseudogene. The length of the CDR3 is 16 residues.

This clone was counted once. This rearrangement joins TRBV9 to TRBJ2-7; the D gene is possibly TRBD1 (5 bases). This CDR3 is 13 amino acids long. Germline V CDR1 and CDR2: SGDLS, YYNGEE. V lost 4 bases and J lost 5, with 13 bases in between. CDR3 bases: TGTGCCAGCAGCCCCGAGCCGACAGACGAGCAGTACTTC. Residues: CASSPEPTDEQYF.

The V and J genes are TRBV9 and TRBJ2-1; D perhaps matches TRBD2 (6 bases). Germline V lookup: CDR1 SGDLS, CDR2 YYNGEE. This CDR3 comprises 16 residues. Trimming removed 0 bases at V and 12 bases at J, with 22 bases between. CDR3 sequence reads: CASSVAGGRQGGGQFF. The CDR3 region has the DNA TGTGCCAGCAGCGTAGCTGGGGGGAGGCAGGGCGGTGGGCAGTTCTTC.

The CDR3 sequence is CASSGVNTGELFF. The CDR3 nucleotides read TGTGCCAGCAGTGGAGTAAACACCGGGGAGCTGTTTTTT. The chain recombines TRBV6-5 with TRBJ2-2; no clear D gene. V gave up 5 bases and J gave up 2 bases, with 6 bases separating them. The germline CDR1 and CDR2 sequences are MNHEY and SVGAGI. This CDR3 has 13 amino acids.

This clone came up once. CDR3 DNA: TGTGCCAGCAGCTTATCTAGCGGGGGTTTTGAGCAGTACTTC. Translation gives CASSLSSGGFEQYF. The chain recombines TRBV7-6 with TRBJ2-7; 10 bases agree with TRBD2. This CDR3 has 14 residues. The germline V gene encodes CDR1 SGHVS and CDR2 FNYEAQ. V shed 2 bases, J shed 7 bases, and the junction held 5 bases outside the gene matches.

V gene TRBV11-3 combines with J gene TRBJ2-7, with D possibly matching TRBD1 (5 bases). This CDR3 has 13 residues. CDR1 is SGHNT, CDR2 YENEEA, per germline. V was trimmed by 5 bases and J by 0 bases, leaving 8 bases between them. The CDR3: CASSLGHSYEQYF. CDR3 in DNA: TGTGCCAGCAGCCTCGGACACTCCTACGAGCAGTACTTC.

The chain is built from TRBV5-5 and TRBJ2-3; D might be TRBD2 (6 bases). Germline V lookup: CDR1 SGHKS, CDR2 YYEKEE (reference sequence). V was clipped by 7 bases and J by 1 base, with 7 bases between them. The CDR3 contains 12 residues. The CDR3 loop reads CASRGGTDTQYF. The CDR3, as DNA: TGTGCCAGCCGCGGGGGCACAGATACGCAGTATTTT. Looking up the rest from reference TRBV5-5 and TRBJ2-3 gives the full variable domain: DAGVTQSPTHLIKTRGQQVTLRCSPISGHKSVSWYQQVLGQGPQFIFQYYEKEERGRGNFPDRFSARQFPNYSSELNVNALLLGDSALYLCASRGGTDTQYFGPGTRLTVL.

This clone is a singleton in its sample. The chain has TRBV28 and TRBJ2-3, with a weak D call TRBD2 (6 bases). The germline V gene has CDR1 MDHEN and CDR2 SYDVKM. The CDR3 has 11 residues. V shed 5 bases and J shed 7 bases, with 7 bases lying between them. This CDR3 reads CASSRTNTQYF. Written as DNA, the CDR3 is TGTGCCAGCAGTCGGACTAATACGCAGTATTTT.

The V gene is TRBV7-8, the J gene TRBJ1-6; a weak D match, TRBD1 (6 bases). V was shortened by 5 bases and J by 8 bases, with 16 bases between the two germline ends. CDR1 is SGHVS, CDR2 FQNEAQ, per germline. The length of the CDR3 is 15 residues. The CDR3 DNA reads TGTGCCAGCAGCCGATTTCGGGGGGCAGATTCACCCCTCCACTTT. It is translated as CASSRFRGADSPLHF.

The CDR3 sequence: CASSQDRGPREAFF. The CDR3 bases are TGCGCCAGCAGCCAAGACAGGGGGCCGAGGGAAGCTTTCTTT. The rearrangement joins TRBV4-3 to TRBJ1-1, with 8 bases aligning to TRBD1. Unmatched junction bases numbered 5, after V lost 0 bases and J lost 8 bases. There are 14 residues in the CDR3. Germline values: CDR1 LGHNA, CDR2 YSLEER.

The chain joins TRBV6-6 to TRBJ1-2; D possibly corresponds to TRBD1 (5 bases). The germline CDR1 and CDR2 sequences are MNHNY and SVGAGI (reference sequence). Trimming stripped 5 bases from V and 4 bases from J, with 11 bases between. This CDR3 region has 13 residues. This CDR3 reads CASSTRVAYGYTF. The CDR3 bases are TGTGCCAGCAGTACCAGGGTAGCCTATGGCTACACCTTC.

The chain is built from TRBV7-2 and TRBJ1-2; TRBD1 matches at 9 bases. This CDR3 is 15 amino acids long. The germline CDR1 and CDR2 sequences are SGHTA and FQGNSA. Trimming removed 5 bases from V and 1 base from J; junction bases left unmatched: 5. CDR3 amino acids: CASSTTGGINYGYTF. The CDR3, as DNA: TGTGCCAGCAGCACTACAGGGGGCATTAACTATGGCTACACCTTC.